Listed here are 8 T cell receptor beta chains from one sample, sequenced in a study of early T cells in non-severe SARS-CoV-2 infection. TCRdb re-called the 5' RACE reads with MiXCR, one entry per CDR3 protein. The repertoire includes almost 30,000 distinct CDR3 sequences, more than 5% of them detected once, and roughly 10% sits in the top ten. The sample comprised whole blood. Every receptor here comes from an adult who was a healthcare worker with PCR-confirmed SARS-CoV-2 infection or an uninfected control (not recorded which).

This chain links TRBV7-2 with TRBJ2-3; 10 bases agree with TRBD2. This CDR3 comprises 15 residues. CDR1 is SGHTA and CDR2 is FQGNSA in the germline V gene. V shed 3 bases and J 2 bases; nucleotides not matched to a gene: 2. The DNA of the CDR3 is TGTGCCAGCAGCTTGGGACTAGCGCACACAGATACGCAGTATTTT. It is translated as CASSLGLAHTDTQYF.

This clonotype counts as medium-sized. The rearrangement links TRBV5-1 to TRBJ1-1; D gene ambiguous. CDR1 and CDR2 from the germline V gene are SGHRS and YFSETQ. This CDR3 comprises 15 residues. The ends were cut back, 0 bases at V and 1 base at J, with 10 bases in the middle. For the CDR3, the DNA is TGCGCCAGCAGCTTGGGCCGTGGACGGAACACTGAAGCTTTCTTT. This encodes CASSLGRGRNTEAFF.

This clonotype was found a few times. The V and J genes are TRBV20-1 and TRBJ1-1; D gene unclear. The V end was cut by 1 base, the J end by 0 bases, with 12 bases between. This CDR3 is built from 15 residues. Germline V gene data show CDR1 as DFQATT and CDR2 as SNEGSKA (reference sequence). DNA for the CDR3: TGCAGTGCTAGAGTTGCAGCCACTCTGAACACTGAAGCTTTCTTT. Amino acid sequence: CSARVAATLNTEAFF.

This clonotype showed up just a few times. This chain joins TRBV20-1 and TRBJ1-4; D is possibly TRBD1 (5 bases). Trimming removed 3 bases at V and 6 bases at J, with 11 bases between. CDR1 is DFQATT and CDR2 is SNEGSKA in the germline V gene (reference sequence). The CDR3 loop spans 13 amino acids. The CDR3 is CSASPQGYEKLFF. Written as DNA, the CDR3 is TGCAGTGCTAGTCCCCAGGGATATGAAAAACTGTTTTTT.

This clonotype was seen many times. V usage is TRBV20-1 and J usage is TRBJ2-1, with 14 bases lining up with TRBD2. The CDR3 is 15 amino acids. J was trimmed by 9 bases and V by 3 bases; bases with no gene match: 7. Per the germline V gene, CDR1 is DFQATT and CDR2 is SNEGSKA (reference sequence). CDR3: CSARTGTSGSLEQFF. CDR3 nucleotide sequence: TGCAGTGCTAGGACCGGGACTAGCGGGAGTCTTGAGCAGTTCTTC.

There are many counts of this clonotype. The chain has TRBV5-6 and TRBJ1-1; no firm D call. The length of the CDR3 is 13 residues. Germline CDR1 is SGHDT and CDR2 is YYEEEE. V was clipped by 4 bases and J by 7 bases, with 14 bases between them. The CDR3 coding sequence is TGTGCCAGCAGCCCACAACAGCTGCGTGAAGCTTTCTTT. This translates into CASSPQQLREAFF.

This clonotype was counted ten times or more. The rearrangement uses TRBV9 and TRBJ2-7; perhaps TRBD1 as D (7 bases). V lost 4 bases and J lost 5, with 19 bases in between. The CDR3 length is 15 residues. CDR1 is SGDLS and CDR2 is YYNGEE in the germline V gene. The CDR3 nucleotides are TGTGCCAGCAGCCCAGCTTCAGGGGGGTTCGACGAGCAGTACTTC. It encodes CASSPASGGFDEQYF.

This clonotype was seen ten or more times. This chain connects TRBV6-2 or TRBV6-3 to TRBJ2-5; D not resolved. The CDR3 consists of 13 residues. CDR1 and CDR2 (germline): MNHEY, SVGEGT. V lost 6 bases to trimming and J lost 3 bases, with 11 bases between them. DNA of the CDR3: TGTGCCAGCAGCGACCATGACGAAGAGACCCAGTACTTC. It codes for CASSDHDEETQYF.